A selection of T cell receptor beta chains follows, all from one sample in a study of cytomegalovirus exposure and HLA in healthy donors. Method: immunoSEQ multiplex PCR; TCRdb's copy keeps in-frame clones and lacks some. The data contain some 150,000 clones, 70% to 80% of them singletons. The sequenced sample consisted of PBMCs. The receptor set was obtained from a woman aged 40 to 55 in good health and CMV-seronegative. CDR3s include the opening cysteine and the closing phenylalanine or tryptophan. A D gene is named only where the DNA matches it firmly. Size tells how often a clone was seen (once, few, many) or the class of an expanded clone, and some rows leave it out.

TRBD2,-,TRBV30,TRBJ2-7,CAWSGLAGFNEQYF,TGTGCCTGGAGTGGACTAGCGGGGTTTAACGAGCAGTACTTC
TRBD1,-,TRBV9,TRBJ1-1,CASSVGQGYHTEAFF,TGTGCCAGCAGCGTCGGACAGGGGTATCACACTGAAGCTTTCTTT
-,-,TRBV6-1,TRBJ2-7,CASSGTEYELYEQYF,TGTGCCAGCAGCGGTACCGAATATGAACTCTACGAGCAGTACTTC
TRBD2,-,TRBV5-8,TRBJ2-3,CASSLQGSGDTQYF,TGTGCCAGCAGCTTGCAGGGTAGCGGGGATACGCAGTATTTT
TRBD2,few,TRBV5-1,TRBJ2-1,CASSFQLAGVSNEQFF,TGCGCCAGCAGCTTCCAACTAGCGGGAGTCAGCAATGAGCAGTTCTTC
TRBD1,-,TRBV13,TRBJ2-1,CASSLLVGWQGQKIYNEQFF,TGTGCCAGCAGCTTATTGGTCGGCTGGCAGGGACAGAAAATTTACAATGAGCAGTTCTTC
TRBD1,-,TRBV28,TRBJ1-1,CASSLQGAGDTEAFF,TGTGCCAGCAGTTTGCAGGGGGCTGGGGACACTGAAGCTTTCTTT
-,-,TRBV7-8,TRBJ2-7,CASNSGSYEQYF,TGTGCCAGCAACTCAGGTTCCTACGAGCAGTACTTC
-,once,TRBV5-1,TRBJ2-1,CASSPSTVSSYNEQFF,TGCGCCAGCAGCCCATCCACAGTTAGCTCCTACAATGAGCAGTTCTTC
-,-,TRBV9,TRBJ2-2,CASSVEEGELFF,TGTGCCAGCAGCGTAGAGGAGGGGGAGCTGTTTTTT
-,-,TRBV4-1,TRBJ1-4,CASSPYPAIGAANEKLFF,TGCGCCAGCAGCCCATATCCCGCTATTGGGGCGGCTAATGAAAAACTGTTTTTT
-,-,TRBV7-6,TRBJ1-4,CASSRESDGHEKLFF,TGTGCCAGCAGCCGGGAGTCGGACGGGCATGAAAAACTGTTTTTT
-,-,TRBV29-1,TRBJ1-1,CSVVEQNTEAFF,TGCAGCGTGGTGGAGCAGAACACTGAAGCTTTCTTT
TRBD1,-,TRBV27,TRBJ2-1,CASSWGQGYNEQFF,TGTGCCAGCAGCTGGGGACAGGGTTACAATGAGCAGTTCTTC
TRBD2,-,TRBV6-4,TRBJ2-3,CASSRKRGGPDTQYF,TGTGCCAGCAGCCGCAAGCGGGGGGGCCCAGATACGCAGTATTTT
TRBD2,few,TRBV5-4,TRBJ2-3,CASHGGSWADTQYF,TGTGCCAGCCATGGCGGGAGCTGGGCAGATACGCAGTATTTT
TRBD1,-,TRBV6-6,TRBJ2-7,CASSYGTGEVYEQYF,TGTGCCAGCAGTTATGGGACAGGGGAAGTCTACGAGCAGTACTTC
TRBD2,-,TRBV5-4,TRBJ2-3,CASSQAGEADTQYF,TGTGCCAGCAGCCAAGCGGGAGAGGCAGATACGCAGTATTTT
TRBD2,-,TRBV10-2,TRBJ2-7,CASRPGLVGEQYF,TGCGCCAGCAGACCGGGACTAGTTGGCGAGCAGTACTTC
-,once,TRBV11-3,TRBJ2-3,CASSLRGAETDTQYF,TGTGCCAGCAGCTTACGGGGAGCGGAGACAGATACGCAGTATTTT
TRBD2,-,TRBV27,TRBJ2-7,CASSLRPAGTSYEQYF,TGTGCCAGCAGTCTCCGCCCCGCCGGGACTAGCTACGAGCAGTACTTC
-,few,TRBV28,TRBJ1-5,CASSPGLSNQPQHF,TGTGCCAGCAGTCCGGGACTTAGCAATCAGCCCCAGCATTTT
TRBD1,-,TRBV7-9,TRBJ2-7,CASSFGQGVDEQYF,TGTGCCAGCAGCTTTGGGCAGGGGGTCGACGAGCAGTACTTC
-,few,TRBV28,TRBJ1-4,CASSLPHLGRQKLFF,TGTGCCAGCAGTTTACCCCACCTAGGGAGGCAAAAACTGTTTTTT
TRBD1,-,TRBV7-8,TRBJ1-2,CASSRDTGDPCAF,TGTGCCAGCTCTAGGGACACAGGGGACCCGTGCGCCTTC
-,-,TRBV7-2,TRBJ1-5,CASSLFGRHQPQHF,TGTGCCAGCAGCTTATTTGGCAGGCACCAGCCCCAGCATTTT
TRBD1,few,TRBV2,TRBJ1-3,CASSPRTGGNTIYF,TGTGCCAGCAGTCCTCGGACAGGTGGGAACACCATATATTTT
TRBD1,-,TRBV7-8,TRBJ1-2,CASSNRPGQGGHGYTF,TGTGCCAGCAGCAATCGTCCAGGACAGGGAGGGCATGGCTACACCTTC
TRBD2,-,TRBV29-1,TRBJ2-1,CSVVPRLAGNNEQFF,TGCAGCGTTGTGCCCAGACTAGCGGGAAACAATGAGCAGTTCTTC
TRBD1,-,TRBV4-1,TRBJ1-1,CASSQEGQVYTEAFF,TGCGCCAGCAGCCAAGAAGGACAGGTATACACTGAAGCTTTCTTT
-,once,TRBV5-1,TRBJ2-3,CASSFSVKGQTISTDTQYF,TGCGCCAGCAGCTTCTCAGTTAAGGGACAAACCATAAGCACAGATACGCAGTATTTT
TRBD2,-,TRBV12-5,TRBJ2-1,CASGLTRLAGTHNEQFF,TGTGCTAGTGGTTTGACCCGACTAGCGGGAACCCACAATGAGCAGTTCTTC
-,-,TRBV5-8,TRBJ1-2,CASSLPWTDYTF,TGTGCCAGCAGCTTGCCTTGGACAGACTACACCTTC
TRBD2,-,TRBV7-2,TRBJ2-3,CASSLSSGGPDTQYF,TGTGCCAGCAGCTTGTCCTCGGGGGGGCCGGATACGCAGTATTTT
-,-,TRBV19,TRBJ1-5,CASSIQGHQHF,TGTGCCAGTAGTATACAGGGACACCAGCATTTT
-,few,TRBV4-2,TRBJ1-5,CASSQDSSNQPQHF,TGTGCCAGCAGCCAAGACAGTAGCAATCAGCCCCAGCATTTT
-,-,TRBV5-6,TRBJ1-2,CASSLFGANYGYTF,TGTGCCAGCAGCTTGTTCGGGGCTAACTATGGCTACACCTTC
-,-,TRBV28,TRBJ2-5,CASRLADEETQYF,TGTGCCAGCAGACTAGCAGATGAAGAGACCCAGTACTTC
-,-,TRBV7-9,TRBJ1-4,CASSPGTIKLFF,TGTGCCAGCAGCCCGGGGACTATAAAACTGTTTTTT
TRBD2,-,TRBV28,TRBJ2-2,CASSRTSSGGELFF,TGTGCCAGCTCTAGGACTAGTTCCGGCGGGGAGCTGTTTTTT
-,-,TRBV5-4,TRBJ2-1,CASSLSVDNEQFF,TGTGCCAGCAGCTTGTCTGTCGACAATGAGCAGTTCTTC
-,-,TRBV18,TRBJ2-6,CASSPSMRSGANVLTF,TGTGCCAGCTCACCCTCGATGCGCTCTGGGGCCAACGTCCTGACTTTC
-,-,TRBV6-1,TRBJ2-5,CASSGPIGTQYF,TGTGCCAGCAGTGGGCCCATTGGGACCCAGTACTTC
-,-,TRBV7-9,TRBJ1-1,CASSFRVGLGNNTEAFF,TGTGCCAGCAGCTTCCGGGTGGGGCTTGGCAATAACACTGAAGCTTTCTTT
TRBD1,-,TRBV7-9,TRBJ1-5,CASSVGTGGVQPQHF,TGTGCCAGCAGCGTGGGGACAGGGGGTGTTCAGCCCCAGCATTTT
-,-,TRBV2,TRBJ2-7,CASSDPGFPLYEQYF,TGTGCCAGCAGTGACCCCGGGTTCCCACTCTACGAGCAGTACTTC
TRBD1,-,TRBV7-9,TRBJ1-6,CASSIRQGEGSPLHF,TGTGCCAGCAGCATCAGACAGGGGGAGGGCTCACCCCTCCACTTT
TRBD1,-,TRBV13,TRBJ1-1,CASREPQGVSTEAFF,TGTGCCAGCAGGGAGCCTCAGGGGGTTTCAACTGAAGCTTTCTTT
TRBD1,-,TRBV11-3,TRBJ1-1,CASSLTGGNTEAFF,TGTGCCAGCAGCCTCACAGGGGGGAACACTGAAGCTTTCTTT